Shown below are 18 T cell receptor beta chains from a single sample sequenced in a study of identical twins. Each CDR3 protein is one row after TCRdb ran MiXCR on the 5' RACE reads. The repertoire holds 1.5 million to 2 million distinct CDR3 sequences, with 25% to 35% as singletons. The sequencing sample was made of cord blood. These receptors were collected from a newborn girl in good health.

This clonotype has more than one count but fewer than ten. The DNA of the CDR3 is TGTGCCAGCAGCCGGAAGACATCTGGGGCCAACGTCCTGACTTTC. This encodes CASSRKTSGANVLTF. The chain combines TRBV3-1 with TRBJ2-6; D ambiguous. The CDR3 is 15 residues long. Germline V gene sequence: CDR1 LGHDT, CDR2 YNNKEL (reference sequence). V was shortened by 4 bases and J by 1 base, with 8 bases between the two germline ends.

J is TRBJ1-2 and V is TRBV29-1, with 7 bases lining up with TRBD1. Germline assignment: CDR1 SQVTM and CDR2 ANQGSEA. With V trimmed by 4 bases and J by 0 bases, 5 bases remained unmatched. CDR3 length equals 14 residues. CDR3 protein: CSVGGTVANYGYTF. CDR3 DNA: TGCAGCGTTGGGGGGACAGTAGCTAACTATGGCTACACCTTC.

Points on this clonotype: A much bigger clone sits one base away, suggesting this may be a read error. This chain links TRBV7-8 with TRBJ1-6, with unresolved D. Trimming shortened V by 2 bases and J by 6 bases, and 2 bases separated the two germline ends. The CDR3 spans 12 residues. Germline V lookup: CDR1 SGHVS, CDR2 FQNEAQ. The CDR3 region is CASSLINSPLHF. CDR3 bases: TGTGCCAGCAGCTTAATTAATTCACCCCTCCACTTT. The full variable domain, rest sourced from reference TRBV7-8 and TRBJ1-6, is GAGVSQSPRYKVAKRGQDVALRCDPISGHVSLFWYQQALGQGPEFLTYFQNEAQLDKSGLPSDRFFAERPEGSVSTLKIQRTQQEDSAVYLCASSLINSPLHFGNGTRLTVT.

This clonotype was counted many times. J is TRBJ2-6 and V is TRBV20-1; D unresolved. The V end lost 0 bases, the J end lost 4 bases, and 4 bases lay between the germline ends. This CDR3 has 13 amino acids. Germline CDR1 reads DFQATT; CDR2 reads SNEGSKA (reference sequence). Here the CDR3 DNA reads TGCAGTGCTAGAGATCCCGGGGCCAACGTCCTGACTTTC. Its protein is CSARDPGANVLTF.

The gene calls are TRBV12-3 or TRBV12-4 and TRBJ2-1, with TRBD2 matching over 13 bases. V gave up 5 bases and J gave up 6 bases; unmatched junction bases: 7. This CDR3 has 16 residues. The DNA of the CDR3 is TGTGCCAGCAGTCGACTAGCGGGAGGACAAGCCAATGAGCAGTTCTTC. As protein: CASSRLAGGQANEQFF.

The chain is built from TRBV20-1 and TRBJ2-5; TRBD1 matches 8 bases. The J segment lost 4 bases and the V segment lost 6 bases, leaving 7 bases of the junction unmatched. CDR1 is DFQATT and CDR2 is SNEGSKA in the germline V gene (reference sequence). This CDR3 has 13 residues. The CDR3 DNA reads as TGCAGTGCGAACCGACAGGGGTCAGAGACCCAGTACTTC. Protein sequence: CSANRQGSETQYF.

The chain is built from TRBV29-1 and TRBJ1-6; TRBD1 might be the D (5 bases). V lost 6 bases and J lost 10, with 10 bases in between. The CDR3 extends over 11 amino acids. Germline V gene data show CDR1 as SQVTM and CDR2 as ANQGSEA. CDR3 region: CSVGDRSPLHF. The DNA for the CDR3 is TGCAGCGTCGGGGACCGCTCACCCCTCCACTTT.

V and J are TRBV29-1 and TRBJ2-2; 7 bases align to TRBD1. Unmatched junction bases numbered 2, after V lost 3 bases and J lost 4 bases. The germline V gene has CDR1 SQVTM and CDR2 ANQGSEA. This CDR3 contains 13 residues. The CDR3 DNA sequence: TGCAGCGTTGATCGACAGGGCACCGGGGAGCTGTTTTTT. It specifies CSVDRQGTGELFF.

This clonotype appeared many times. V gene TRBV12-3 or TRBV12-4 combines with J gene TRBJ1-1; a weak D match, TRBD1 (5 bases). CDR3 size: 12 residues. V gave up 8 bases and J gave up 1 base, with 8 bases separating them. The chain's CDR3 is CASRTQNTEAFF. The CDR3 DNA is TGTGCCAGCCGGACACAGAACACTGAAGCTTTCTTT.

This sequence joins TRBV20-1 and TRBJ2-3; TRBD2 agrees at 10 bases. V trimming: 6 bases; J trimming: 5 bases; junction bases outside the gene matches: 5. The CDR3 is 13 residues long. The V gene's germline CDR1 is DFQATT and CDR2 SNEGSKA (reference sequence). The CDR3 bases are TGCAGTGCACCGACTAGCGGGCTAGATACGCAGTATTTT. Encoded protein: CSAPTSGLDTQYF.

The V call is TRBV30, the J call TRBJ2-1, with 8 nucleotides matching TRBD1. CDR3 length: 12 amino acids. After removal of 7 bases from V and 6 bases from J, the junction contained 5 bases not matched to a gene. Germline V gene lookup returns CDR1 GTSNPN and CDR2 SVGIG (reference sequence). CDR3 amino acids: CAYLQGVNEQFF. CDR3 DNA: TGTGCCTACCTACAGGGGGTCAATGAGCAGTTCTTC. Complete variable domain (other parts from reference TRBV30 and TRBJ2-1): SQTIHQWPATLVQPVGSPLSLECTVEGTSNPNLYWYRQAAGRGLQLLFYSVGIGQISSEVPQNLSASRPQDRQFILSSKKLLLSDSGFYLCAYLQGVNEQFFGPGTRLTVL.

The CDR3 loop reads CSARFTSSYEQYF. CDR3 sequence (DNA): TGCAGTGCTAGGTTCACGAGCTCCTACGAGCAGTACTTC. This sequence joins TRBV20-1 and TRBJ2-7; D not certain. CDR1 and CDR2 from the germline V gene are DFQATT and SNEGSKA (reference sequence). Trimming stripped 3 bases from V and 0 bases from J, with 9 bases between. This CDR3 has 13 amino acids.

In its sample, this clonotype was seen a few times. The rearrangement joins TRBV5-6 to TRBJ2-4; 7 nucleotides agree with TRBD1. Germline CDR1 reads SGHDT; CDR2 reads YYEEEE. CDR3 length: 14 amino acids. The junction had 6 bases not matched to a gene; V was cut back by 0 bases and J by 9 bases. The CDR3 DNA sequence: TGTGCCAGCAGCTTGGGGATGGGACAGCCCATTCAGTACTTC. This translates into CASSLGMGQPIQYF. The full variable domain, completed using reference TRBV5-6 and TRBJ2-4, is DAGVTQSPTHLIKTRGQQVTLRCSPKSGHDTVSWYQQALGQGPQFIFQYYEEEERQRGNFPDRFSGHQFPNYSSELNVNALLLGDSALYLCASSLGMGQPIQYFGAGTRLSVL.

As to this clonotype: Germline is not matched at one junction end, which may reflect a read error. The rearrangement links TRBV9 to TRBJ1-6; D possibly corresponds to TRBD1 (6 bases). Germline CDR1 and CDR2: SGDLS and YYNGEE. CDR3 length: 15 amino acids. Here the CDR3 reads CASSPSQGPNSPPHF. The CDR3 DNA sequence: TGTGCCAGCAGCCCATCACAGGGCCCCAATTCACCCCCCCACTTT.

V gene TRBV20-1 combines with J gene TRBJ2-1; the match to TRBD2 covers 9 bases. V shed 0 bases and J 6 bases; nucleotides not matched to a gene: 12. CDR3 length: 17 residues. CDR1 is DFQATT, CDR2 SNEGSKA, per germline (reference sequence). CDR3 nucleotides: TGCAGTGCTAGAGATATGTATTACTGGACTAGCGCCAATGAGCAGTTCTTC. Its translation is CSARDMYYWTSANEQFF.

The rearrangement uses TRBV4-1 and TRBJ2-5, with D perhaps TRBD1 (5 bases). Trimming took 0 bases from V and 3 from J, leaving 11 bases between them. Germline CDR1 reads MGHRA; CDR2 reads YSYEKL. There are 15 residues in the CDR3. The CDR3 protein is CASSQDPRREETQYF. CDR3 nucleotide sequence: TGCGCCAGCAGCCAAGATCCTCGCAGGGAAGAGACCCAGTACTTC.

In this sample, this clonotype turned up a few times. One end of the junction fails to match germline, which may point to a read error. The V and J genes are TRBV7-7 and TRBJ2-3; 11 bases are a match to TRBD2. The CDR3 loop spans 15 amino acids. Per the germline V gene, CDR1 is SSHAT and CDR2 is FNYEAQ (reference sequence). CDR3 DNA: TGTGCTAGCAGCTTAGCGGGAGGGCAGACAGATACGCAGTATTTT. Amino acids: CASSLAGGQTDTQYF.

This clonotype was detected only a few times. The rearrangement links TRBV12-3 or TRBV12-4 to TRBJ2-1, with a weak D call TRBD2 (6 bases). V dropped 2 bases and J dropped 6 bases, with 17 bases sitting between them. The CDR3 is made up of 16 amino acids. The CDR3 DNA is TGTGCCAGCAGTTTATTGAGTGGGAGGCCCTCCAATGAGCAGTTCTTC. This sequence encodes CASSLLSGRPSNEQFF.